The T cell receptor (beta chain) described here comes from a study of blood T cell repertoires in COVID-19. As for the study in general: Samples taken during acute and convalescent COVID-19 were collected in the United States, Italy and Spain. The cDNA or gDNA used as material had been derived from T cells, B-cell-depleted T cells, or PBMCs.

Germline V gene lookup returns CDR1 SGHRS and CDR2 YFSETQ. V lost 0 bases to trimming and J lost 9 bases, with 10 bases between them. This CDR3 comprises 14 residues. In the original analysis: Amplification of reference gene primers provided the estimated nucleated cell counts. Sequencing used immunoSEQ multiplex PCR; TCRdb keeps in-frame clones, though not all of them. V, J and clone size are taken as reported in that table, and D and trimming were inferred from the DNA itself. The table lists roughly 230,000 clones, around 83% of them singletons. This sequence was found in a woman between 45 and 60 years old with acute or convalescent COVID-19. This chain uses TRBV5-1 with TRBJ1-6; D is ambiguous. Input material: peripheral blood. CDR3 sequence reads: CASSLEGVGSPLHF. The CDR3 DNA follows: TGCGCCAGCAGCTTGGAGGGAGTAGGTTCACCCCTCCACTTT.